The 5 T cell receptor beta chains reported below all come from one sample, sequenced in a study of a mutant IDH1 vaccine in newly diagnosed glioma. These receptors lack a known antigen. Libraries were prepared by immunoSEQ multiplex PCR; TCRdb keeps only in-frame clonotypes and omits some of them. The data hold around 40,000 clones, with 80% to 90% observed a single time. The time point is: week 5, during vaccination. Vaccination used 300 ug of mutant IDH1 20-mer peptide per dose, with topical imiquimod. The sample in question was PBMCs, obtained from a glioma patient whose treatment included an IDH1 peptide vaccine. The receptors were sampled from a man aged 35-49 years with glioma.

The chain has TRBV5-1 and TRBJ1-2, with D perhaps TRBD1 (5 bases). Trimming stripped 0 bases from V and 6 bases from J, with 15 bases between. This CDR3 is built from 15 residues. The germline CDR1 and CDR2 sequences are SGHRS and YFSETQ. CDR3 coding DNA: TGCGCCAGCAGCTTGGCCCCGACAGCTCTGGATGGCTACACCTTC. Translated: CASSLAPTALDGYTF.

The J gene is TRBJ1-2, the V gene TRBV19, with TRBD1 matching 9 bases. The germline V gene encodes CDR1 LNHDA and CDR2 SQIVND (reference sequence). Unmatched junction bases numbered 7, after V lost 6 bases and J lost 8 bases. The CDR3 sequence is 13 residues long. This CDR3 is CASRSGTGRGYTF. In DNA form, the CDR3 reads TGTGCCAGTAGATCAGGGACAGGGAGGGGCTACACCTTC.

The CDR3 DNA is TGTGCCAGCCGCGCAAGGGACACCGGGGAGCTGTTTTTT. The encoded protein is CASRARDTGELFF. V gene TRBV19 combines with J gene TRBJ2-2, with D unclear. Per the germline V gene, CDR1 is LNHDA and CDR2 is SQIVND (reference sequence). V was trimmed by 9 bases and J by 3 bases, leaving 11 bases between them. The CDR3 is 13 amino acids.

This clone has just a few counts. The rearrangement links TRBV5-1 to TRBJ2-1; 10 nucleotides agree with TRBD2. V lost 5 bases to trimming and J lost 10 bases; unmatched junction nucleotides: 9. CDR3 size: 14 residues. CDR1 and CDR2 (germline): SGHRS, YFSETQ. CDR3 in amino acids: CASSFSGREGEQFF. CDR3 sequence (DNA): TGCGCCAGCAGTTTCAGCGGGAGGGAAGGGGAGCAGTTCTTC.

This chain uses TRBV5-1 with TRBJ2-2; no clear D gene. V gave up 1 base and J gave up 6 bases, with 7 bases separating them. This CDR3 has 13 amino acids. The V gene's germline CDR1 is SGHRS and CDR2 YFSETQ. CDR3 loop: CASSLKESGELFF. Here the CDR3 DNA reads TGCGCCAGCAGCTTGAAGGAGTCCGGGGAGCTGTTTTTT.